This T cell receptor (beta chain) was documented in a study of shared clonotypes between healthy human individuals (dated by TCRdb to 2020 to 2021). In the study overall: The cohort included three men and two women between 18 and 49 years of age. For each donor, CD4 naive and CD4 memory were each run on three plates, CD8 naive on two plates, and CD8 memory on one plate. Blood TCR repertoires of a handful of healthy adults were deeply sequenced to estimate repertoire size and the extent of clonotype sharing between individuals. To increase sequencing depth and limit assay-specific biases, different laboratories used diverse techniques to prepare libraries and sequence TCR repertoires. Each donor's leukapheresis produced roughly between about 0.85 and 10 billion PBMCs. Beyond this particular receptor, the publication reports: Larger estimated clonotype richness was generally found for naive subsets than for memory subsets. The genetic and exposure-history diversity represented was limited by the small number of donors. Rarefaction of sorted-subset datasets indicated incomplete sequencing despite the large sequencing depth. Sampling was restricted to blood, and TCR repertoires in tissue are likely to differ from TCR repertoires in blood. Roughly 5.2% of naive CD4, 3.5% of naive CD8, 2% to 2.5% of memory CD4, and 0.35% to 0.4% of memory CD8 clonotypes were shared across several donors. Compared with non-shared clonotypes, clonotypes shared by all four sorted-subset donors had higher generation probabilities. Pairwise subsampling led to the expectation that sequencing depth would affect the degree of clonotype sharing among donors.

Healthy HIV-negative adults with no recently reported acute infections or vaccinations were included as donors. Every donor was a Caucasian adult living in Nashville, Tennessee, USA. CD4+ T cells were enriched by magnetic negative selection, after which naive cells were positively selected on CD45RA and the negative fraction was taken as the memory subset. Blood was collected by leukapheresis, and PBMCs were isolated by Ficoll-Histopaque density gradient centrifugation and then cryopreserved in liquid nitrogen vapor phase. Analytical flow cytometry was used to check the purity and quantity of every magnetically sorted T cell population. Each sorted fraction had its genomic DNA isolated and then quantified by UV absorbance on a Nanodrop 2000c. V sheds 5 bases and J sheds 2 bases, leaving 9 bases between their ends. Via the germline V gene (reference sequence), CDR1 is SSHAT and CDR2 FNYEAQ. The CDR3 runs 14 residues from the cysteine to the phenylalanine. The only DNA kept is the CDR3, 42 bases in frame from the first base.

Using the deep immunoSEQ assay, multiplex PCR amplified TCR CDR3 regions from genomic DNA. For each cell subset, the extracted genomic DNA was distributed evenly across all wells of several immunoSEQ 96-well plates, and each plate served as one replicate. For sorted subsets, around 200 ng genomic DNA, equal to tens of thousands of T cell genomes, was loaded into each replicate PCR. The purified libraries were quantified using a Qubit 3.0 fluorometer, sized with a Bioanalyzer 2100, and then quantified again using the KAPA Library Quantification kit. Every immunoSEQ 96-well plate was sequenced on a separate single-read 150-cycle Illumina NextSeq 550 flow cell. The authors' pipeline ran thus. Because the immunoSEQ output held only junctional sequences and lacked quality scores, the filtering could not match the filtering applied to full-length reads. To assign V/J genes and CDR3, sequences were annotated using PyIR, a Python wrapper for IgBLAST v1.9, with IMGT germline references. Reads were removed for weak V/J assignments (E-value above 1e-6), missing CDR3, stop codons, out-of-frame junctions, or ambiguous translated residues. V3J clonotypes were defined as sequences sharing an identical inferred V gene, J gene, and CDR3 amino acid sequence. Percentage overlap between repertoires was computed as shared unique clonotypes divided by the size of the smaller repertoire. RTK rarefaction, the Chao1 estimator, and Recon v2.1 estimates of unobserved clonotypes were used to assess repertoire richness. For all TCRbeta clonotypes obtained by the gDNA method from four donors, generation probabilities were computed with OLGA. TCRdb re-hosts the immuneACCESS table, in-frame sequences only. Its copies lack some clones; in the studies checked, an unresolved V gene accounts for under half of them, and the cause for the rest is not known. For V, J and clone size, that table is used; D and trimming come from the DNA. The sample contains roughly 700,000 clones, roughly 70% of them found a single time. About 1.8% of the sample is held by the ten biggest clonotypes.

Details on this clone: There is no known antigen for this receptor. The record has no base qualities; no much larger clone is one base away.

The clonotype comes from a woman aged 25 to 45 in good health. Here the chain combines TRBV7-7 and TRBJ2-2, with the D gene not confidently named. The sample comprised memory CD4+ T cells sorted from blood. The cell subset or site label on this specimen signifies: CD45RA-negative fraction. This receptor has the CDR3 CASSRTDNTGELFF. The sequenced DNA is TGTGCCAGCAGCCGAACGGACAACACCGGGGAGCTGTTTTTT.